This TCR beta chain comes out of a study of CD8 T cells in ankylosing spondylitis. MiXCR was run by TCRdb on the 5' RACE reads, yielding one entry per CDR3 protein. The sample carries around 210,000 distinct CDR3 sequences, 8.2% recorded once. This clonotype has ten or more counts. Its antigen is not known. The CDR3 sequence is 13 residues long. V was clipped by 5 bases and J by 12 bases, with 20 bases between them. Germline lookup yields CDR1 DFQATT and CDR2 SNEGSKA (reference sequence). Study-wide points: Significant enrichment of disease-linked clones was reportedly seen in matched ankylosing spondylitis synovial fluid.

Sequenced sample: blood, either unsorted or a sorted T cell fraction (not recorded which). This chain links TRBV20-1 with TRBJ2-1; D might be TRBD2 (5 bases). This TCR was recovered from a female donor with ankylosing spondylitis or in good health (not recorded which). CDR3 loop: CSAEPLREGGQFF. CDR3 nucleotide sequence: TGCAGTGCTGAGCCCCTTCGAGAGGGCGGGCAGTTCTTC.